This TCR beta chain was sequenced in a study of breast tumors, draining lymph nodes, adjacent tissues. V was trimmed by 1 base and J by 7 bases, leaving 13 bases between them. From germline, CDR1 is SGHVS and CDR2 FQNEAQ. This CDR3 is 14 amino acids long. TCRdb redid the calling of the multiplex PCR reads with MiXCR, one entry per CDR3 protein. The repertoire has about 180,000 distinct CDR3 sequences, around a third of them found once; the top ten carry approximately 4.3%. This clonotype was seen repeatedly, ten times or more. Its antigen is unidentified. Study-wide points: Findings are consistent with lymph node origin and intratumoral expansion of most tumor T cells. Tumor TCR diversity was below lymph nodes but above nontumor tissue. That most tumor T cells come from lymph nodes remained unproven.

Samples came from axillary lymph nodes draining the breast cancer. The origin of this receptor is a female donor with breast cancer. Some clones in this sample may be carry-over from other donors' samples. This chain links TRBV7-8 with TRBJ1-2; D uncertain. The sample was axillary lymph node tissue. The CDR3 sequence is CASSLETVLRGYTF. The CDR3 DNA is TGTGCCAGCAGCTTAGAAACAGTATTACGTGGCTACACCTTC.